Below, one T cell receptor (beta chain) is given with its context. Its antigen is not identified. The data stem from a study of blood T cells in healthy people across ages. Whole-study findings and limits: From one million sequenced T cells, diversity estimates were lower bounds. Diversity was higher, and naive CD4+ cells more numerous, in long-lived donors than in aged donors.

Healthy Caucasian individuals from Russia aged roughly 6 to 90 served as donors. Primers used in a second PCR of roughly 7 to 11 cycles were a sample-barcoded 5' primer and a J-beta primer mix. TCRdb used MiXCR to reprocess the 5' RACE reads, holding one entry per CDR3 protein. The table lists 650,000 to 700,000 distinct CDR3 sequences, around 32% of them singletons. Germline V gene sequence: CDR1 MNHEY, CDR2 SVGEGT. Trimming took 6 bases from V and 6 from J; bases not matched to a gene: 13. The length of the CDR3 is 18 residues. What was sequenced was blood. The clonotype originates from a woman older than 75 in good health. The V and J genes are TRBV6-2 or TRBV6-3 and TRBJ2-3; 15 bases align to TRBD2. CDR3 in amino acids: CASRGTSGGLQLSDTQYF. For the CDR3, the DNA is TGTGCCAGCAGGGGGACTAGCGGGGGGCTCCAGCTGTCCGATACGCAGTATTTT.